Included here is one T cell receptor (beta chain) sequence, with context. This specimen belongs to a study of OX40 agonist ivuxolimab in advanced cancers. Whole-study context: Prior therapy, whether anti-PD-1, anti-PD-L1 or anti-CTLA-4, was allowed, and about 39% had some.

Assay: immunoSEQ multiplex PCR; the TCRdb copy retains only in-frame clones and omits some. The sample shows tens of thousands of clones, more than 80% of them seen only once. V lost 0 bases to trimming and J lost 10 bases, with 19 bases between them. CDR3 length: 16 residues. Germline CDR1 and CDR2: LNHNV and YYDKDF (reference sequence). This TCR came from an adult with an advanced solid tumor such as melanoma, head and neck, liver or kidney cancer. The V call is TRBV15, the J call TRBJ2-1, with D unclear. Sample: CD4+ or CD8+ T cells sorted from blood, taken in a trial of the OX40 agonist ivuxolimab. In nucleotides, the CDR3 is TGTGCCACCAGCAGAGAGGTCGATGGAAGAGTTAGGGAGCAGTTCTTC. Its translation: CATSREVDGRVREQFF.